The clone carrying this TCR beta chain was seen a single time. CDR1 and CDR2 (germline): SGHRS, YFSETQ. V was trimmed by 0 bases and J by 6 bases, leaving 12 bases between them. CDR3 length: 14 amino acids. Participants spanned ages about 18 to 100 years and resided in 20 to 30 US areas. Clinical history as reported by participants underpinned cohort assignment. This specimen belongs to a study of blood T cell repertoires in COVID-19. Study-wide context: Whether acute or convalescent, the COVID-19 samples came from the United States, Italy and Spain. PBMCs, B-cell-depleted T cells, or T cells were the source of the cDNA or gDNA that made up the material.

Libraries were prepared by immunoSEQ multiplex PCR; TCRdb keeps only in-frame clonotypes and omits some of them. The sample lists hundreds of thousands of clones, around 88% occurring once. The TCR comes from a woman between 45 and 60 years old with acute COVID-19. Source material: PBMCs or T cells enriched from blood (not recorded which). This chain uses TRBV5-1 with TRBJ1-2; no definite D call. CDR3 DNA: TGCGCCAGCAGCTTGGGTACCAAAGCCAATGGCTACACCTTC. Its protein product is CASSLGTKANGYTF.